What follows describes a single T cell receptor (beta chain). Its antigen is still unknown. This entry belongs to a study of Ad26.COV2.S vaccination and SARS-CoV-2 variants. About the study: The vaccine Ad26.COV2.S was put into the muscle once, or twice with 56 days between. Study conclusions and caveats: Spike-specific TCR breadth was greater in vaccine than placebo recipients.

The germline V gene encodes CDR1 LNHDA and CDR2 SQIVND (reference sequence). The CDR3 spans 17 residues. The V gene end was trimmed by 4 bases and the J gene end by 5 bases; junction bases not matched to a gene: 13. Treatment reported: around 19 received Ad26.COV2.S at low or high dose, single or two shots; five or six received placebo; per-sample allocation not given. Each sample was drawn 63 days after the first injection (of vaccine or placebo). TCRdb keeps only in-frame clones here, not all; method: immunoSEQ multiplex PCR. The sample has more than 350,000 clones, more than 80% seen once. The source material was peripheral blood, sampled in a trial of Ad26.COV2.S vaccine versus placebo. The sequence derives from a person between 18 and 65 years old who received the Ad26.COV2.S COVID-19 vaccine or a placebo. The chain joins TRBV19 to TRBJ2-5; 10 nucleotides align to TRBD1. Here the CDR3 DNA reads TGTGCCAGTAGTACCCGACAGGGGGCAGGTCTAAGGGAGACCCAGTACTTC. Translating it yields CASSTRQGAGLRETQYF.